Listed here are 16 T cell receptor beta chains from one sample, sequenced in a study of vaccination and CD4 T cells after COVID-19 (dated by TCRdb to the early 2020s). Library creation used PCR. Sequencer: Illumina iSeq 100. At the Johns Hopkins FTIC core, DNA from the cultured CD4+ T cells underwent TCR sequencing with the Oncomine TCR Beta short-read assay. TCRdb reprocessed the public reads (quality trimming at Q25 with fastp, clone calling with MiXCR) and kept in-frame beta chains. A single entry per CDR3 protein holds the most common genes and DNA from its merged rows. This sample is represented by over 25,000 distinct CDR3 sequences; about two thirds of them were singletons. About a sixth of the sample is in the top ten clones. The treatment or condition label, read with the paper, signifies: roughly ten-day PBMC culture with coronavirus spike peptide pools or control peptides (ViraFEST assay).

No cognate antigen is known for these TCRs. Sample: CD4+ T cells from blood, cultured in vitro, taken after SARS-CoV-2 vaccination. The source is a human donor who received a COVID-19 vaccine.

There are a few counts of this clonotype. The V and J genes are TRBV7-9 and TRBJ1-1; 9 nucleotides match TRBD1. The CDR3 has 16 residues. Germline CDR1 reads SEHNR; CDR2 reads FQNEAQ (reference sequence). J lost 3 bases, V lost 1 base, and 6 bases had no gene match. CDR3 coding DNA: TGTGCCAGCAGCTTAGGGACAGGGGTTAGGGACACTGAAGCTTTCTTT. It translates to CASSLGTGVRDTEAFF.

This clonotype was observed a few times. The chain joins TRBV12-5 to TRBJ1-1; tentatively, D is TRBD1 (5 bases). V was trimmed by 8 bases and J by 5 bases, leaving 12 bases between them. Germline V gene lookup returns CDR1 LGHNT and CDR2 FRNRAP. The CDR3 spans 12 residues. This chain's CDR3 is CASTEGVTEAFF. The CDR3 bases are TGTGCTAGTACAGAAGGGGTTACTGAAGCTTTCTTT.

This clonotype has just a few counts. The chain combines TRBV19 with TRBJ2-2, with D maybe TRBD1 (6 bases). The germline V and J ends were trimmed by 4 bases and 4 bases, with 13 bases remaining between them. This CDR3 region has 15 residues. Looked up from germline, CDR1 is LNHDA and CDR2 is SQIVND (reference sequence). As DNA, the CDR3 is TGTGCCAGTAGTACGCTCCTAGGGGGCACCGGGGAGCTGTTTTTT. Protein: CASSTLLGGTGELFF.

The rearrangement uses TRBV5-1 and TRBJ1-3; 7 positions match TRBD1. This CDR3 comprises 16 residues. J lost 4 bases, V lost 3 bases, and 10 bases had no gene match. From germline, CDR1 is SGHRS and CDR2 YFSETQ. The CDR3 loop reads CASSSEGGASGNTIYF. Here the CDR3 DNA reads TGCGCCAGCAGCTCGGAAGGGGGCGCGTCGGGAAACACCATATATTTT.

The rearrangement links TRBV3-1 to TRBJ1-2; 8 positions agree with TRBD1. Germline trimming cut 4 bases from V and 7 bases from J; bases unmatched to any gene: 2. CDR1 and CDR2 (germline): LGHDT, YNNKEL (reference sequence). This CDR3 contains 12 residues. The CDR3 coding sequence is TGTGCCAGCAGCCCCGGACAGGGTGGCTACACCTTC. Its translation is CASSPGQGGYTF.

V and J are TRBV2 and TRBJ2-7, with 7 bases fitting TRBD2. In germline, CDR1 is SNHLY, CDR2 FYNNEI. Trimming cost V 9 bases and J 1 base; bases outside gene matches: 6. The length of the CDR3 is 13 residues. This CDR3 reads CARAGVASYEQYF. The CDR3 nucleotides read TGTGCCAGGGCGGGGGTTGCTTCCTACGAGCAGTACTTC.

The chain combines TRBV30 with TRBJ2-3; D is unclear. V was cut by 8 bases and J by 2 bases, with 8 bases left in between. Germline values: CDR1 GTSNPN, CDR2 SVGIG (reference sequence). This CDR3 has 11 amino acids. Here the CDR3 reads CASHTTDTQYF. CDR3 sequence (DNA): TGTGCCAGCCACACCACAGATACGCAGTATTTT.

The V gene is TRBV11-3, the J gene TRBJ2-5, with TRBD2 as a possible D gene (5 bases). Germline-derived CDR1 and CDR2 are SGHNT and YENEEA. The CDR3 consists of 12 residues. V lost 1 base and J 9 bases, leaving 9 bases between the germline ends. The CDR3 here is CASSLGSLAQYF. The CDR3 coding sequence is TGTGCCAGCAGCTTAGGATCACTAGCCCAGTACTTC. Drawing the rest from reference TRBV11-3 and TRBJ2-5, the complete variable domain is EAGVVQSPRYKIIEKKQPVAFWCNPISGHNTLYWYLQNLGQGPELLIRYENEEAVDDSQLPKDRFSAERLKGVDSTLKIQPAELGDSAVYLCASSLGSLAQYFGPGTRLLVL.

The chain is built from TRBV19 and TRBJ1-4; 7 bases align to TRBD1. The germline V gene encodes CDR1 LNHDA and CDR2 SQIVND (reference sequence). Trimming removed 8 bases from V and 2 bases from J; junction bases left unmatched: 5. The CDR3 runs 14 residues. The CDR3 coding sequence is TGTGCCAGTCGCAAGGGGGCCACTAATGAAAAACTGTTTTTT. This codes for CASRKGATNEKLFF.

The V call is TRBV27, the J call TRBJ2-3, with 7 bases fitting TRBD1. The germline CDR1 and CDR2 sequences are MNHEY and SMNVEV (reference sequence). Trimming cost V 8 bases and J 2 bases; bases outside gene matches: 10. This CDR3 has 15 residues. CDR3 amino acids: CASRRQDRITDTQYF. The DNA of the CDR3 is TGTGCCAGCCGGAGACAGGACAGGATCACAGATACGCAGTATTTT.

The chain joins TRBV20-1 to TRBJ1-5; D gene ambiguous. CDR1 DFQATT and CDR2 SNEGSKA come from the germline V gene (reference sequence). The CDR3 is 12 amino acids. Trimming stripped 7 bases from V and 3 bases from J, with 10 bases between. Here the CDR3 reads CSVGRSNQPQHF. The CDR3 region has the DNA TGCAGTGTCGGGAGATCCAATCAGCCCCAGCATTTT.

CDR3 residues: CSARYSSGGAYEQYF. CDR3 DNA: TGCAGTGCTAGATACTCTAGCGGGGGGGCCTACGAGCAGTACTTC. The chain uses TRBV20-1 and TRBJ2-7; 12 nucleotides line up with TRBD2. The CDR3 length is 15 residues. CDR1 and CDR2 from the germline V gene are DFQATT and SNEGSKA (reference sequence). J gave up 2 bases and V 2 bases, and 4 bases lay outside the gene matches.

A single count supports this clonotype. An end of the junction does not agree with germline; a read error may underlie this. The chain employs TRBV7-9 and TRBJ1-1; D is uncertain. CDR1 and CDR2 (germline): SEHNR, FQNEAQ (reference sequence). The CDR3 covers 15 residues. The CDR3 DNA is TGCGCCAGCAGCCGAGATTTATCATGGAACACTGAAGCTTTCTTT. This sequence encodes CASSRDLSWNTEAFF.

J is TRBJ1-3 and V is TRBV12-3 or TRBV12-4; weak D call: TRBD1 (5 bases). This CDR3 contains 15 residues. The V and J ends lost 3 bases and 0 bases respectively, with 9 bases between them. The CDR3 spells CASSLGRGSGNTIYF. The CDR3 bases are TGTGCCAGCAGTTTGGGGCGGGGCTCTGGAAACACCATATATTTT.

V is TRBV19 and J is TRBJ2-5, with no clear D. V was clipped by 5 bases and J by 1 base, with 8 bases between them. The CDR3 is 13 residues long. From germline, CDR1 is LNHDA and CDR2 SQIVND (reference sequence). DNA for the CDR3: TGTGCCAGTAGTCTCGTCAGCCAAGAGACCCAGTACTTC. It codes for CASSLVSQETQYF.

The J gene is TRBJ2-1, the V gene TRBV15; D might be TRBD1 (5 bases). The V gene's germline CDR1 is LNHNV and CDR2 YYDKDF (reference sequence). This CDR3 region has 15 residues. V shed 1 base and J shed 4 bases, with 11 bases lying between them. This CDR3 reads CATSRVVSGYNEQFF. CDR3 DNA: TGTGCCACCAGCAGAGTAGTTTCAGGGTACAATGAGCAGTTCTTC.